This TCR beta chain was found in a study of blood T cells in healthy people across ages. Study-level findings and limits: Investigators viewed diversity estimates from one million T cells as underestimates, the study reported. Higher naive T cell percentage went strongly together with higher TCR beta diversity.

A J-beta primer mix and a sample-barcoded 5' primer were used in a second PCR of about 6 to 12 cycles. TCRdb analysed the 5' RACE reads with MiXCR anew, one entry per CDR3 protein. This sample yields about 800,000 distinct CDR3 sequences, of which more than 20% are seen a single time; approximately 3.7% belongs to the top ten. Remarks on this clonotype: As yet, its antigen is unknown.

The sample was also reused in another study, on T cells of mothers and their children. Turning to that study: Study donors consisted of a few healthy Caucasian mothers and their six children.

Sequenced material: blood. The clonotype comes from a boy between 10 and 17 years old in good health.

CDR3 sequence reads: CASTSVGTGENEQFF. In nucleotides, the CDR3 is TGTGCCAGCACCTCTGTGGGGACAGGGGAAAATGAGCAGTTCTTC. The chain carries TRBV6-2 or TRBV6-3 and TRBJ2-1, with TRBD1 matching 10 bases. The CDR3 consists of 15 residues. V shed 7 bases, J shed 7 bases, and the junction held 10 bases outside the gene matches. The germline CDR1 and CDR2 sequences are MNHEY and SVGEGT.